Sequencing of this T cell receptor (beta chain) was carried out in a study of siplizumab effects on memory and regulatory T cells. Notes on the study in general: Siplizumab led to significantly less abundant alloreactive sequences that could be traced back to unstimulated CD4+ memory cells.

Coculture of the mixed lymphocyte reaction cells took place at 37 degrees C and lasted around 6 days. The length of the CDR3 is 12 residues. Germline assignment: CDR1 LGHNA and CDR2 YNFKEQ. Between the trimmed V and J ends, which lost 5 bases and 9 bases, there was a span of 8 bases. Points on this clone: The antigen is unknown.

Method: immunoSEQ multiplex PCR; TCRdb's copy keeps in-frame clones and lacks some. Of roughly 13,000 clones listed, around 49% are singletons. What was sequenced was CFSE-low (dividing) CD4+ T cells sorted from an allogeneic mixed lymphocyte reaction. The chain links TRBV4-2 to TRBJ1-6; D is uncertain. The sequence derives from a human donor in good health; the cells came from an allogeneic mixed lymphocyte reaction. The CDR3, as DNA: TGTGCCAGCAGCTCCCCCCGTTCACCCCTCCACTTT. This translates into CASSSPRSPLHF.